The source of this T cell receptor (beta chain) is a study of T cell repertoires in cytomegalovirus infection. In the study overall: The study used recently identified HLA-C-restricted and well-studied HLA-B-restricted CMV epitopes. Carrying CMV and the relevant HLA type showed in public TCR beta signatures. Whole-study results and caveats: Cumulative frequency (of public TCR beta family members) identified carriers of CMV plus the relevant HLA. Clonotype analysis showed dominance of the ex vivo response by HLA-C-restricted CMV-specific TCR beta clonotypes.

From the reads, TCRdb called clonotypes with MiXCR, one entry per CDR3 protein. The sample carries 450,000 to 600,000 distinct CDR3 sequences, 40% to 50% recorded once. This clonotype has just a few counts. Its cognate antigen is unknown. The CDR3 length is 16 residues. V lost 3 bases, J lost 2 bases, and 7 bases stayed unmatched. Germline CDR1 SGHNT, CDR2 YYREEE (reference sequence). This specimen was cultured PBMCs, taken from culture after CMV antigen stimulation. The receptor comes from a human donor in good health (CMV status not recorded). Some clones in this sample may be carry-over from other donors' samples. The chain uses TRBV5-4 and TRBJ2-7; 11 bases map to TRBD2. CDR3 sequence reads: CASSSPGTSGPYEQYF. CDR3 bases: TGTGCCAGCAGCTCCCCCGGGACTAGCGGTCCCTACGAGCAGTACTTC.